The T cell receptor (beta chain) described here comes from a study of shared clonotypes between healthy human individuals. On the study more broadly: Ranging from 18 to 49 in age, donors were two women and three men. Study-level results: Donor clonotype sharing was expected to depend on sequencing depth. Sampling covered nothing but blood. Tissue TCR repertoires likely differ from those found in blood.

Points on this clone: Its antigen is as yet unknown.

The ends were cut back, 4 bases at V and 0 bases at J, with 12 bases in the middle. This CDR3 spans 15 amino acids. Germline V gene data show CDR1 as SGHRS and CDR2 as YFSETQ. Sequencing was performed with immunoSEQ multiplex PCR; in TCRdb, only in-frame clones are kept and a portion is missing. The sample has about 2 million clones; about 95% are singletons. CD45RO negativity and positive selection for CCR7 defined naive CD8 cells, a population that excluded terminally differentiated effector memory CD45RA+ cells. The donor cohort consisted entirely of Caucasian adults residing in Nashville, Tennessee.

The chain recombines TRBV5-1 with TRBJ2-3, with a tentative D call TRBD1 (6 bases). Sequenced material: naive CD8+ T cells sorted from blood. The TCR originated in a man aged 18 to 30 in good health. Here the CDR3 reads CASSVTGPSTDTQYF. The CDR3 DNA reads as TGCGCCAGCAGCGTTACAGGGCCCAGCACAGATACGCAGTATTTT.